One and the same sample provided the 27 T cell receptor beta chains below, sequenced in a study of metastatic and nonmetastatic thyroid tumors. TCRdb re-called clones from the PCR reads using MiXCR. The sample records roughly 5,300 clones, 35% to 40% being singletons. Nobody among the patients had been given any treatment before thyroid surgery. Sequenced input: adjacent normal tissue. These receptors all stem from a female donor with papillary thyroid cancer or a benign thyroid nodule (not recorded which). Some clones in this sample may be carry-over from other donors' samples.

Comments on this clone: At one end, the junction sequence differs from germline, possibly due to a read error. This chain links TRBV6-2 or TRBV6-3 with TRBJ2-3, with a weak D call TRBD1 (6 bases). CDR3 size: 17 residues. Germline CDR1 reads MNHEY; CDR2 reads SVGEGT. The CDR3 DNA follows: TGTGCCAGCAGTTACCTTCCACGGGACATACGCACAGATACGCGGTATTTT. Protein product: CASSYLPRDIRTDTRYF.

The chain employs TRBV7-3 and TRBJ2-1, with D possibly TRBD2 on 6 matching bases. CDR3 length equals 13 residues. Germline CDR1 and CDR2: SGHTA and FQGTGA. Trimming removed 3 bases at V and 6 bases at J, with 9 bases between. The DNA for the CDR3 is TGTGCCAGCAGCTTGGAGGGTCTCAATGAGCAGTTCTTC. This translates into CASSLEGLNEQFF.

The chain couples TRBV6-1 to TRBJ1-1; the D gene is possibly TRBD1 (5 bases). Germline CDR1 reads MNHNS; CDR2 reads SASEGT. V gave up 6 bases and J gave up 0 bases, with 14 bases separating them. This CDR3 region has 15 residues. The CDR3 DNA reads TGTGCCAGCAGGGGGGGGACGGTGGTGAACACTGAAGCTTTCTTT. Its protein is CASRGGTVVNTEAFF.

The genes are TRBV7-2 and TRBJ2-7; TRBD2 agrees at 8 bases. Germline CDR1 is SGHTA and CDR2 is FQGNSA. The CDR3 length is 14 residues. Trimming removed 3 bases from V and 6 bases from J; junction bases left unmatched: 7. The CDR3 DNA sequence: TGTGCCAGCAGCTTTGCGGGGGGCTTCGGCGAGCAGTACTTC. Translated: CASSFAGGFGEQYF.

Only a few counts were recorded for this clone. For the CDR3, the DNA is TGTGCCAGCAGCTTAGGGATAGACAGCTATGGCTACACCTTC. Protein product: CASSLGIDSYGYTF. This chain joins TRBV7-8 and TRBJ1-2; perhaps TRBD1 as D (5 bases). Germline CDR1 is SGHVS and CDR2 is FQNEAQ. The CDR3 contains 14 residues. The V end was cut by 1 base, the J end by 4 bases, with 10 bases between.

The rearrangement links TRBV11-3 to TRBJ1-1; TRBD1 matches at 7 bases. This CDR3 has 11 amino acids. Trimming took 5 bases from V and 11 from J; bases not matched to a gene: 5. Germline CDR1 SGHNT, CDR2 YENEEA. The CDR3 spells CASSGTGVAFF. The CDR3 DNA follows: TGTGCCAGCAGCGGAACAGGGGTGGCTTTCTTT. Combining the CDR3 with reference TRBV11-3 and TRBJ1-1 gives the whole variable domain EAGVVQSPRYKIIEKKQPVAFWCNPISGHNTLYWYLQNLGQGPELLIRYENEEAVDDSQLPKDRFSAERLKGVDSTLKIQPAELGDSAVYLCASSGTGVAFFGQGTRLTVV.

This clone was counted a few times. The J gene is TRBJ1-1, the V gene TRBV11-2; D not resolved. Germline CDR1 is SGHAT and CDR2 is FQNNGV. The length of the CDR3 is 14 residues. Trimming removed 5 bases at V and 1 base at J, with 11 bases between. CDR3 in DNA: TGTGCCAGCAGCCCCCGGACGGCGAACACTGAAGCTTTCTTT. The encoded protein is CASSPRTANTEAFF.

The chain carries TRBV20-1 and TRBJ2-1; D remains unclear. Germline V gene lookup returns CDR1 DFQATT and CDR2 SNEGSKA (reference sequence). Trimming cost V 2 bases and J 0 bases, with 5 bases left between them. This CDR3 contains 13 residues. For the CDR3, the DNA is TGCAGTGCTAGAAGTTACTCCTACAATGAGCAGTTCTTC. The encoded protein is CSARSYSYNEQFF.

This chain links TRBV2 with TRBJ2-1, with TRBD2 matching 11 bases. CDR1 is SNHLY and CDR2 is FYNNEI in the germline V gene. The CDR3 totals 15 residues. Trimming took 6 bases from V and 8 from J; bases not matched to a gene: 9. The CDR3 DNA follows: TGTGCCAGCAGGGGTAGCGGGAGGGCCTCGGATGAGCAGTTCTTC. Translation: CASRGSGRASDEQFF. Variable domain in full (rest from reference TRBV2 and TRBJ2-1): EPEVTQTPSHQVTQMGQEVILRCVPISNHLYFYWYRQILGQKVEFLVSFYNNEISEKSEIFDDQFSVERPDGSNFTLKIRSTKLEDSAMYFCASRGSGRASDEQFFGPGTRLTVL.

This clone showed up just a few times. The chain uses TRBV27 and TRBJ1-2; D is unclear. Germline values: CDR1 MNHEY, CDR2 SMNVEV (reference sequence). V gave up 3 bases and J gave up 8 bases, with 13 bases separating them. The CDR3 is 13 residues long. In DNA, the CDR3 is TGTGCCAGCAGTTTCGGAGGGTTCGGGGGCTACACCTTC. This codes for CASSFGGFGGYTF.

V usage is TRBV20-1 and J usage is TRBJ2-2; no firm D call. V was clipped by 3 bases and J by 2 bases, with 10 bases between them. The CDR3 covers 14 residues. Germline V gene sequence: CDR1 DFQATT, CDR2 SNEGSKA (reference sequence). The CDR3 loop is CSASRQPNTGELFF. Written as DNA, the CDR3 is TGCAGTGCTAGTAGGCAGCCAAACACCGGGGAGCTGTTTTTT.

This sequence joins TRBV3-1 and TRBJ2-2, with D unclear. This CDR3 contains 15 residues. V was clipped by 4 bases and J by 0 bases, with 9 bases between them. From germline, CDR1 is LGHDT and CDR2 YNNKEL (reference sequence). The CDR3 loop reads CASSLTFSNTGELFF. DNA of the CDR3: TGTGCCAGCAGCCTGACTTTTTCGAACACCGGGGAGCTGTTTTTT.

With respect to this clone: The junction does not match germline at one end; this may be a read error. The V call is TRBV5-1, the J call TRBJ1-3; D unresolved. The length of the CDR3 is 13 residues. The germline gives CDR1 SGHRS, CDR2 YFSETQ. The CDR3 coding sequence is TGCACCAGCCGGGGAGAGTTAGGAAACACCATATATTTT. Its protein product is CTSRGELGNTIYF.

The chain recombines TRBV5-5 with TRBJ1-2, with a weak D call TRBD1 (5 bases). CDR1 is SGHKS and CDR2 is YYEKEE in the germline V gene (reference sequence). CDR3 length equals 15 residues. V was trimmed by 4 bases and J by 5 bases, leaving 18 bases between them. The DNA of the CDR3 is TGTGCCAGCAGCCCGTACGCAGGGAGCGGGTATGGCTACACCTTC. It codes for CASSPYAGSGYGYTF.

This clone has more than one count but fewer than ten. This chain connects TRBV6-5 to TRBJ2-2; TRBD1 is a possible D gene (5 bases). Per germline, CDR1 MNHEY and CDR2 SVGAGI. The CDR3 has 13 amino acids. The V end was cut by 3 bases, the J end by 6 bases, with 8 bases between. The CDR3 region has the DNA TGTGCCAGCAGTTATTTAGGGGCCGGGGAGCTGTTTTTT. Protein sequence: CASSYLGAGELFF.

The rearrangement uses TRBV11-1 and TRBJ2-7; weak D call: TRBD1 (7 bases). This CDR3 has 16 residues. With 5 bases removed from V and 0 bases from J, the gap between germline ends came to 17 bases. Germline V gene sequence: CDR1 SGHAT, CDR2 FQDESV (reference sequence). The CDR3 here is CASSLRGGTASYEQYF. The CDR3 DNA reads as TGTGCCAGCAGCCTCCGTGGGGGGACAGCCTCCTACGAGCAGTACTTC.

The chain joins TRBV20-1 to TRBJ2-5; 13 bases agree with TRBD2. V trimming: 1 base; J trimming: 4 bases; junction bases outside the gene matches: 6. The CDR3 has 16 amino acids. Germline values: CDR1 DFQATT, CDR2 SNEGSKA (reference sequence). Written as DNA, the CDR3 is TGCAGTGCTAGAGGTGGGACTAGCGGGAAGGCAGAGACCCAGTACTTC. This codes for CSARGGTSGKAETQYF.

This clone was detected once. The chain has TRBV7-3 and TRBJ2-7; 8 bases agree with TRBD1. Germline values: CDR1 SGHTA, CDR2 FQGTGA. V lost 3 bases and J lost 5; bases outside the gene matches: 6. This CDR3 is built from 14 residues. The CDR3 sequence is CASSLTGEFHEQYF. CDR3 bases: TGTGCCAGCAGCTTGACAGGGGAGTTCCACGAGCAGTACTTC.

The V call is TRBV5-4, the J call TRBJ2-7; the D gene is possibly TRBD1 (6 bases). CDR3 size: 15 residues. V was shortened by 2 bases and J by 2 bases, with 14 bases between the two germline ends. Germline lookup yields CDR1 SGHNT and CDR2 YYREEE (reference sequence). CDR3 in amino acids: CASSFGAGAAYEQYF. DNA of the CDR3: TGTGCCAGCAGCTTTGGGGCAGGGGCCGCCTACGAGCAGTACTTC.

V usage is TRBV28 and J usage is TRBJ2-7, with 11 positions matching TRBD2. The CDR3 sequence is 14 residues long. Trimming removed 6 bases from V and 10 bases from J; junction bases left unmatched: 11. Germline loops: CDR1 MDHEN, CDR2 SYDVKM. CDR3 sequence (DNA): TGTGCCAGCAGCCGCCCGACTAGCGGGGACATACAGTACTTC. Translating it yields CASSRPTSGDIQYF.

This clone has only one observation. V gene TRBV7-9 combines with J gene TRBJ2-4, with TRBD2 identical over 8 bases. Germline CDR1 and CDR2: SEHNR and FQNEAQ (reference sequence). The ends lost 1 base at V and 0 bases at J; junction bases unmatched: 5. This CDR3 comprises 17 residues. The CDR3 reads CASSLVSGEGAKNIQYF. Here the CDR3 DNA reads TGTGCCAGCAGCTTAGTTAGCGGGGAAGGAGCCAAAAACATTCAGTACTTC. The full variable domain, completed using reference TRBV7-9 and TRBJ2-4, is DTGVSQNPRHKITKRGQNVTFRCDPISEHNRLYWYRQTLGQGPEFLTYFQNEAQLEKSRLLSDRFSAERPKGSFSTLEIQRTEQGDSAMYLCASSLVSGEGAKNIQYFGAGTRLSVL.

This clone was counted only a few times. One end of the junction does not line up with germline, which may come from a read error. The chain joins TRBV6-5 to TRBJ2-6; tentatively, D is TRBD1 (6 bases). Germline V lookup: CDR1 MNHEY, CDR2 SVGAGI. The CDR3 loop spans 18 amino acids. The CDR3 DNA is TGTGCCAGCACCGGACAGTGTATGTTTGACTCTGGGGCCAACTTCCTGACTTTC. It codes for CASTGQCMFDSGANFLTF.

V is TRBV27 and J is TRBJ2-7, with D unclear. Germline CDR1 reads MNHEY; CDR2 reads SMNVEV (reference sequence). Trimming removed 5 bases from V and 2 bases from J, with 4 bases in between. The CDR3 is made up of 11 amino acids. This CDR3 reads CASSTAYEQYF. The CDR3 DNA reads TGTGCCAGCAGTACAGCCTACGAGCAGTACTTC.

As concerns this clone: A read error may explain this, as a much larger clone is one base away. V usage is TRBV9 and J usage is TRBJ2-7, with 7 bases fitting TRBD2. This CDR3 is built from 14 residues. Trimming cost V 4 bases and J 3 bases; bases outside gene matches: 7. In germline, CDR1 is SGDLS, CDR2 YYNGEE. In DNA, the CDR3 is TGTGCCAGCAGCCCTCGGACTAGTAACTACGAGCAGTACTTC. Translation gives CASSPRTSNYEQYF.

This clone was counted a few times. CDR3 sequence reads: CAHSGSLSNEQFF. CDR3 DNA sequence: TGTGCCCATAGCGGGAGTCTTTCCAATGAGCAGTTCTTC. The gene calls are TRBV30 and TRBJ2-1; TRBD2 matches at 9 bases. The germline gives CDR1 GTSNPN, CDR2 SVGIG (reference sequence). The J segment lost 6 bases and the V segment lost 8 bases, leaving 8 bases of the junction unmatched. CDR3 length: 13 residues.

This clone has a handful of counts. This sequence joins TRBV12-3 or TRBV12-4 and TRBJ1-2, with TRBD1 as a possible D gene (5 bases). The CDR3 runs 16 residues. Trimming stripped 5 bases from V and 0 bases from J, with 16 bases between. The DNA of the CDR3 is TGTGCCAGCAGTGAATTGGGGCTGGGGTCTAACTATGGCTACACCTTC. It encodes CASSELGLGSNYGYTF.

A few counts support this clone. The chain recombines TRBV28 with TRBJ2-1; no clear D. Germline CDR1 MDHEN, CDR2 SYDVKM. The CDR3 totals 10 residues. Trimming removed 3 bases at V and 7 bases at J, with 1 base between. The CDR3 loop is CASSFNEQFF. The CDR3 DNA reads TGTGCCAGCAGTTTTAATGAGCAGTTCTTC.